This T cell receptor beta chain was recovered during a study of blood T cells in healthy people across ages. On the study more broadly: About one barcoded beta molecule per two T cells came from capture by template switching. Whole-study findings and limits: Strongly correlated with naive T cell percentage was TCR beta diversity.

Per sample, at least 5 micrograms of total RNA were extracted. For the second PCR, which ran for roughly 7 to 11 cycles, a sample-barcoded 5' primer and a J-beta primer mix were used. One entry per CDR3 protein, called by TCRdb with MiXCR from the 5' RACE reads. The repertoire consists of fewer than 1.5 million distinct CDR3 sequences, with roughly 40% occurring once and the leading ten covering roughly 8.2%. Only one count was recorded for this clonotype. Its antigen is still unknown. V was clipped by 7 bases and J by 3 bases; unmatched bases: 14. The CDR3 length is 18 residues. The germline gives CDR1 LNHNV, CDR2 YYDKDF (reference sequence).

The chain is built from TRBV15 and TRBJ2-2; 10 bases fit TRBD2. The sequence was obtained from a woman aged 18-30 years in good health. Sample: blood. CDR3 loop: CATKVWSGTSVHTGELFF. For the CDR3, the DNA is TGTGCCACCAAAGTGTGGTCCGGGACTAGCGTACACACCGGGGAGCTGTTTTTT.